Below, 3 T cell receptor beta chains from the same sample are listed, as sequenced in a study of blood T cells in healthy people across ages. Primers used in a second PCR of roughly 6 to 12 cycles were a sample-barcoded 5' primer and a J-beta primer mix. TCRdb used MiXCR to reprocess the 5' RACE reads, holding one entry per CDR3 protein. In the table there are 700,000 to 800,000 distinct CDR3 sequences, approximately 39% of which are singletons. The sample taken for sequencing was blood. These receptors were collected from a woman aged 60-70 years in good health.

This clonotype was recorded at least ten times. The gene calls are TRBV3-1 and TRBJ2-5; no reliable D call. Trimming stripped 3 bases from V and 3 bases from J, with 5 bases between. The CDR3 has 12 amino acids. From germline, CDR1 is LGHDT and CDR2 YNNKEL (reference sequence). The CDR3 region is CASSQLEETQYF. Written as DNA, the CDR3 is TGTGCCAGCAGCCAGCTAGAAGAGACCCAGTACTTC.

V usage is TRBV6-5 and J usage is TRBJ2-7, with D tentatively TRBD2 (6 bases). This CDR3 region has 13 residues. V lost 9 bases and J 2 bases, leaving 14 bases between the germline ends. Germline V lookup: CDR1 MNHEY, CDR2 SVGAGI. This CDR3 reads CASSAGGTYEQYF. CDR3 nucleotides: TGTGCCAGTTCCGCCGGAGGGACCTACGAGCAGTACTTC.

CDR3 bases: TGTGCCAGCAGCTCCCAAAGGGGAACTGAAGCTTTCTTT. Its protein is CASSSQRGTEAFF. This sequence joins TRBV7-2 and TRBJ1-1; weak D call: TRBD1 (5 bases). Trimming took off 4 bases at V and 5 bases at J, with 11 bases between the two ends. Germline V gene sequence: CDR1 SGHTA, CDR2 FQGNSA. The CDR3 is made up of 13 amino acids.